These 18 T cell receptor beta chains originate from one sample sequenced in a study of blood T cell repertoires in COVID-19. Sequencing was performed with immunoSEQ multiplex PCR; in TCRdb, only in-frame clones are kept and a portion is missing. The profile shows some 110,000 clones, 90% to 95% of them singletons. Sample: peripheral blood. The receptors stem from a human donor in a cohort sampled during active COVID-19.

The rearrangement joins TRBV29-1 to TRBJ2-7; TRBD1 is a possible D gene (7 bases). From germline, CDR1 is SQVTM and CDR2 ANQGSEA. This CDR3 region has 12 residues. The V end lost 7 bases, the J end lost 5 bases, and 15 bases lay between the germline ends. CDR3 nucleotides: TGCAGCGCGGCAGGGGGGTTCCACGAGCAGTACTTC. Translated, it gives CSAAGGFHEQYF.

The genes are TRBV7-6 and TRBJ2-3; 10 positions agree with TRBD2. Germline V lookup: CDR1 SGHVS, CDR2 FNYEAQ. There are 16 residues in the CDR3. Trimming at V came to 5 bases and at J to 2 bases, leaving 7 bases not matched to a gene. The CDR3 DNA follows: TGTGCCAGCAGCCAGCCTAGCGGGAGAATCACAGATACGCAGTATTTT. Its protein product is CASSQPSGRITDTQYF.

The V and J genes are TRBV4-2 and TRBJ1-3; D is perhaps TRBD1 (6 bases). Germline CDR1 is LGHNA and CDR2 is YNFKEQ. Between the trimmed V and J ends, which lost 0 bases and 1 base, there was a span of 10 bases. The CDR3 spans 16 residues. CDR3 loop: CASSQDRTDSGNTIYF. CDR3 nucleotide sequence: TGTGCCAGCAGCCAAGATCGGACAGATTCTGGAAACACCATATATTTT.

The chain links TRBV10-3 to TRBJ2-1; 9 bases are shared with TRBD2. Germline V gives CDR1 ENHRY, CDR2 SYGVKD. V shed 8 bases, J shed 6 bases, and the junction held 14 bases outside the gene matches. This CDR3 has 16 residues. CDR3 loop: CAILDPGLALGNEQFF. CDR3 sequence (DNA): TGTGCCATCCTAGATCCGGGACTAGCTTTAGGCAATGAGCAGTTCTTC.

The chain employs TRBV19 and TRBJ2-1; weak D call: TRBD2 (6 bases). The V end was cut by 4 bases, the J end by 4 bases, with 17 bases between. The CDR3 has 16 amino acids. The germline CDR1 and CDR2 sequences are LNHDA and SQIVND (reference sequence). The CDR3 nucleotides are TGTGCCAGTAGTACCCGGATGACTAGACCTTACAATGAGCAGTTCTTC. This encodes CASSTRMTRPYNEQFF.

The genes are TRBV28 and TRBJ1-1; the D gene is possibly TRBD1 (6 bases). The CDR3 has 13 amino acids. CDR1 is MDHEN, CDR2 SYDVKM, per germline. The V end was cut by 4 bases, the J end by 5 bases, with 11 bases between. CDR3 nucleotide sequence: TGTGCCAGCAGTTCCCACAGGGATACTGAAGCTTTCTTT. Amino acid sequence: CASSSHRDTEAFF.

The genes are TRBV5-6 and TRBJ1-1, with D possibly being TRBD1 (6 bases). Germline CDR1 reads SGHDT; CDR2 reads YYEEEE. This CDR3 is 13 amino acids long. Trimming took 5 bases from V and 1 from J, leaving 9 bases between them. As DNA, the CDR3 is TGTGCCAGCAGTCGACAGGAGAACACTGAAGCTTTCTTT. Protein sequence: CASSRQENTEAFF.

This clone has a single count. This chain connects TRBV9 to TRBJ2-7; 9 nucleotides agree with TRBD2. Germline V gene data show CDR1 as SGDLS and CDR2 as YYNGEE. The V and J ends lost 2 bases and 3 bases, in that order; junction bases with no gene match: 12. This CDR3 contains 17 residues. The CDR3 nucleotides are TGTGCCAGCAGCGTGGGGGGTAGCGGGAGCACGGGCTACGAGCAGTACTTC. It translates to CASSVGGSGSTGYEQYF. Full variable domain (rest looked up from reference TRBV9 and TRBJ2-7): DSGVTQTPKHLITATGQRVTLRCSPRSGDLSVYWYQQSLDQGLQFLIQYYNGEERAKGNILERFSAQQFPDLHSELNLSSLELGDSALYFCASSVGGSGSTGYEQYFGPGTRLTVT.

This rearrangement joins TRBV7-2 to TRBJ2-2; 10 positions agree with TRBD2. V shed 1 base and J 7 bases; nucleotides not matched to a gene: 3. CDR1 and CDR2 from the germline V gene are SGHTA and FQGNSA. There are 15 residues in the CDR3. In DNA, the CDR3 is TGTGCCAGCAGCTTAGAAGCGGGAGGGCACGGGGAGCTGTTTTTT. Its protein product is CASSLEAGGHGELFF.

The J gene is TRBJ1-5, the V gene TRBV21-1; the DNA was not compared with TRBD1, the D call given in the table. TRBV21-1 counts as a pseudogene. This CDR3 comprises 15 residues. CDR3: CASSKPGQGNQPQHF. The CDR3 nucleotides are TGTGCCAGCAGCAAACCGGGACAGGGTAATCAGCCCCAGCATTTT.

CDR3 in DNA: TGTGCCAGCAGTCCTGAGCCAGCGGGGGGGAATGAGCAGTTCTTC. It translates to CASSPEPAGGNEQFF. The rearrangement links TRBV6-4 to TRBJ2-1, with TRBD2 identical over 10 bases. Germline values: CDR1 MRHNA, CDR2 SNTAGT. V lost 5 bases and J lost 7; bases outside the gene matches: 8. The CDR3 spans 15 residues.

CDR3 bases: TGTGCCAGCAGCATCGACAGGGCTTCCTACAATGAGCAGTTCTTC. Protein sequence: CASSIDRASYNEQFF. This chain links TRBV11-3 with TRBJ2-1, with TRBD1 identical over 7 bases. V dropped 5 bases and J dropped 1; count of bases not matched to a gene: 5. There are 15 residues in the CDR3. In germline, CDR1 is SGHNT, CDR2 YENEEA.

This rearrangement joins TRBV15 to TRBJ1-5; D not resolved. The CDR3 consists of 18 residues. Trimming left V 2 bases short and J 4 bases short, with 21 bases between. Germline CDR1 reads LNHNV; CDR2 reads YYDKDF (reference sequence). The CDR3 sequence is CATSRQLGIGGQNQPQHF. In nucleotides, the CDR3 is TGTGCCACCAGCAGACAGCTAGGGATAGGAGGGCAGAATCAGCCCCAGCATTTT. The whole variable domain, remainder taken from reference TRBV15 and TRBJ1-5, is DAMVIQNPRYQVTQFGKPVTLSCSQTLNHNVMYWYQQKSSQAPKLLFHYYDKDFNNEADTPDNFQSRRPNTSFCFLDIRSPGLGDTAMYLCATSRQLGIGGQNQPQHFGDGTRLSIL.

The gene calls are TRBV28 and TRBJ2-7, with D tentatively TRBD1 (6 bases). CDR1 and CDR2 (germline): MDHEN, SYDVKM. V dropped 2 bases and J dropped 6 bases, with 14 bases sitting between them. There are 14 residues in the CDR3. The CDR3: CASSLRTGRGEQYF. Here the CDR3 DNA reads TGTGCCAGCAGTTTACGTACAGGGCGAGGCGAGCAGTACTTC. The full variable domain, its missing parts supplied by reference TRBV28 and TRBJ2-7, is DVKVTQSSRYLVKRTGEKVFLECVQDMDHENMFWYRQDPGLGLRLIYFSYDVKMKEKGDIPEGYSVSREKKERFSLILESASTNQTSMYLCASSLRTGRGEQYFGPGTRLTVT.

This clone was detected only a few times. The gene calls are TRBV2 and TRBJ1-2; D is ambiguous. The germline V gene encodes CDR1 SNHLY and CDR2 FYNNEI. The CDR3 consists of 15 residues. The V gene lost 5 bases and the J gene lost 1 base, with 14 bases spanning the gap. The chain's CDR3 is CASSPSQRVNYGYTF. CDR3 coding DNA: TGTGCCAGCAGTCCCTCCCAGCGCGTTAACTATGGCTACACCTTC.

This sequence joins TRBV7-2 and TRBJ2-2; TRBD2 aligns across 12 bases. Trimming cost V 5 bases and J 4 bases; bases outside gene matches: 8. Germline assignment: CDR1 SGHTA and CDR2 FQGNSA. The CDR3 extends over 17 amino acids. In DNA, the CDR3 is TGTGCCAGCAGCCAACTCCTGACTAGCGGGAGCACCGGGGAGCTGTTTTTT. Residues: CASSQLLTSGSTGELFF.

The table lists this clone with a count of one. The V call is TRBV3-1 (or the pseudogene TRBV3-2), the J call TRBJ2-1, with D possibly TRBD1 on 5 matching bases. The CDR3 contains 14 residues. Germline assignment: CDR1 LGHDT and CDR2 YNNKEL (reference sequence). V was cut by 4 bases and J by 3 bases, with 10 bases left in between. CDR3 amino acids: CASSLQGFYNEQFF. As DNA, the CDR3 is TGTGCCAGCAGCCTGCAGGGTTTCTACAATGAGCAGTTCTTC.

The genes are TRBV30 and TRBJ2-6; no reliable D call. The CDR3 sequence is 14 residues long. Germline CDR1 GTSNPN, CDR2 SVGIG (reference sequence). The germline V and J ends were trimmed by 4 bases and 0 bases, with 7 bases remaining between them. CDR3 nucleotide sequence: TGTGCCTGGACCATCCACTCTGGGGCCAACGTCCTGACTTTC. This sequence encodes CAWTIHSGANVLTF.